Detailed here is one T cell receptor (beta chain). The sample is drawn from a study of CXCR3-negative and CXCR3-positive naive CD8 T cells. The overall study: Per-library TRB read counts averaged about 1.5 +/- 0.3 million, adding up to 110 million to 150 million in total.

Investigators sorted each CD8+ T cell subset in triplicate, taking hundreds of thousands of cells each time. 5' RACE that incorporated UMI labels was used to prepare the TRB cDNA libraries. TCRdb reworked the 5' RACE reads into one entry per CDR3 protein, no DNA. The sample has tens of thousands of distinct CDR3 sequences. The germline CDR1 and CDR2 sequences are SNHLY and FYNNEI. The CDR3 consists of 16 residues. This chain joins TRBV2 and TRBJ2-1; TCRdb selects TRBD1, and the lack of DNA leaves this call unchecked. This TCR was recovered from a human donor in good health. Some clones in this sample may be carry-over from other donors' samples. The sequenced sample consisted of memory CD8+ T cells from blood. CDR3 sequence reads: CASSDPTGTAYNEQFF.